These 9 T cell receptor beta chains originate from one sample sequenced in a study of T cells in Graves' hyperthyroidism and ophthalmopathy (dated by TCRdb to about 2019). Library creation used multiplex PCR. Data came from an Illumina HiSeq 2000. The TCR beta CDR3 regions were amplified from the RNA transcripts. A first-round RT-PCR of the TCR CDR3 used the HTBI primer set with the Qiagen OneStep RT-PCR kit. TCRdb handled the public reads itself, with Q25 trimming in fastp and clone calling in MiXCR, and kept productive beta chains. Duplicate CDR3 protein sequences are folded into a single record with the most common DNA and genes. Recorded for this sample are fewer than 750,000 distinct CDR3 sequences; around 46% of them occurred a single time. The ten largest clones capture approximately 7.5% of the sample. Sequencing was performed on peripheral blood or thyroid tissue (not recorded which). All receptors derive from a woman aged 18 to 35 with Graves' hyperthyroidism.

The chain couples TRBV10-3 to TRBJ1-3, with 8 positions matching TRBD1. CDR3 length equals 14 residues. The germline CDR1 and CDR2 sequences are ENHRY and SYGVKD. J gave up 3 bases and V 10 bases, and 8 bases lay outside the gene matches. CDR3 amino acids: CATGGTGIGNTIYF. CDR3 DNA: TGTGCCACCGGCGGGACAGGCATTGGAAACACCATATATTTT.

As for this clonotype: The junction shows a germline mismatch at one end, possibly a read error. This sequence joins TRBV24-1 and TRBJ2-7; D is undetermined. This CDR3 region has 15 residues. Per germline, CDR1 KGHDR and CDR2 SFDVKD. This chain's CDR3 is CATSGVVTSYNEQYF. CDR3 sequence (DNA): TGTGCCACGAGTGGAGTCGTCACCTCCTACAATGAGCAGTACTTC.

Points on this clonotype: Its ends do not fully match the called genes, so a read error is possible. This chain uses TRBV4-2 with TRBJ2-6, with D possibly being TRBD1 or TRBD2 (6 bases each). Germline-derived CDR1 and CDR2 are LGHNA and YNFKEQ. This CDR3 spans 12 amino acids. As DNA, the CDR3 is TGTGCCAGCAGCCGGCGAGGGGGGACTGAAGCTTTC. This sequence encodes CASSRRGGTEAF.

As regards this clonotype: A much larger clone differs from this one at a single base, so this may be a read error. V usage is TRBV5-1 and J usage is TRBJ2-7; tentatively, D is TRBD2 (6 bases). Near its end, the DNA agrees better with TRBJ2-5, so the J call may be wrong. The CDR3 consists of 15 residues. Germline loops: CDR1 SGHRS, CDR2 YFSETQ. The CDR3: CASSLGGGMQETQYF. DNA of the CDR3: TGCGCCAGCAGCCTTGGGGGAGGTATGCAAGAGACCCAGTACTTC.

This clonotype came up many times. The rearrangement links TRBV2 to TRBJ1-4, with D maybe TRBD1 (5 bases). Germline loops: CDR1 SNHLY, CDR2 FYNNEI. V dropped 6 bases and J dropped 5 bases, with 13 bases sitting between them. This CDR3 spans 14 amino acids. This CDR3 reads CASRPGLPNEKLFF. The CDR3 DNA reads TGTGCCAGCAGACCGGGACTGCCGAATGAAAAACTGTTTTTT.

The chain uses TRBV6-5 and TRBJ1-5; 7 bases are shared with TRBD1. Germline V gene sequence: CDR1 MNHEY, CDR2 SVGAGI. The J segment lost 2 bases and the V segment lost 7 bases, leaving 8 bases of the junction unmatched. The CDR3 is made up of 15 amino acids. CDR3 sequence reads: CASKLRGSGNQPQHF. The CDR3 region has the DNA TGTGCCAGCAAACTCAGGGGGAGTGGCAATCAGCCCCAGCATTTT.

The chain carries TRBV20-1 and TRBJ1-2, with TRBD1 as a possible D gene (5 bases). Germline V CDR1 and CDR2: DFQATT, SNEGSKA (reference sequence). V lost 7 bases and J lost 12, with 15 bases in between. This CDR3 has 10 residues. In nucleotides, the CDR3 is TGCAGTGTATTTAGGGGAGCTCACACCTTC. This translates into CSVFRGAHTF.

V is TRBV7-2 and J is TRBJ2-5, with TRBD2 matching 12 bases. Germline assignment: CDR1 SGHTA and CDR2 FQGNSA. The CDR3 has 13 amino acids. V was clipped by 8 bases and J by 4 bases; unmatched bases: 2. In DNA form, the CDR3 reads TGTGCCAGCCCGGGACTAGCGGGAGAGACCCAGTACTTC. Amino acid sequence: CASPGLAGETQYF.

The V gene is TRBV15, the J gene TRBJ1-2; no definite D call. The germline CDR1 and CDR2 sequences are LNHNV and YYDKDF (reference sequence). The CDR3 covers 14 residues. With 0 bases removed from V and 5 bases from J, the gap between germline ends came to 10 bases. Here the CDR3 reads CATSREVEGYGYTF. The CDR3 DNA reads TGTGCCACCAGCAGAGAAGTAGAGGGATATGGCTACACCTTC.